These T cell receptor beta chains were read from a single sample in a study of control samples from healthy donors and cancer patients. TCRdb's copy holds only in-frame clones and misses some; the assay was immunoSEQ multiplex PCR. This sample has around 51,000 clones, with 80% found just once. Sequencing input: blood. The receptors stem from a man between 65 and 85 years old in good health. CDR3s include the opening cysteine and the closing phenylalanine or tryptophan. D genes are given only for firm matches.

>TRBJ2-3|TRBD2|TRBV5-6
CASSLRTSGADTQYF
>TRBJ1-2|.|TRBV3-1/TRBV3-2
CASSQVFRGMDYGYTF
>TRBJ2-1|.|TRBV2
CASLTDEQFF
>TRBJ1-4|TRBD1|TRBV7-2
CASSSTGAPNEKLFF
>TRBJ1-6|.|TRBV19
CASSTTENSPLHF
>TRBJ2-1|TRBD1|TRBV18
CASSPGTGTYNEQFF
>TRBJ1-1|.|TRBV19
CASSIRFRSPQDTEAFF
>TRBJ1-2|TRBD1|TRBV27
CASSRQGATSYGYTF
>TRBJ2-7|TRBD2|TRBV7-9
CASSGRWRGARSEGYEQYF
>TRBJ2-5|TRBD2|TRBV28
CASRGSGGAETQYF
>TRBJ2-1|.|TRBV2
CASTPIIKRRSSYNEQFF
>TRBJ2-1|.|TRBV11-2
CASRLRSPQFF
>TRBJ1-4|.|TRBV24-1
CATSDPRAYGNEKLFF
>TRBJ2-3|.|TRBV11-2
CASSWTTSTDTQYF
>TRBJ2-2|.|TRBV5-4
CASSLGPGVTGELFF
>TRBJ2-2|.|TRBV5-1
CASSGDGSITYTGELFF
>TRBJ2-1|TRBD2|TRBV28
CASSLGLAGVNEQFF
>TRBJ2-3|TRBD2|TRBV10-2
CASETSGGAQDTQYF
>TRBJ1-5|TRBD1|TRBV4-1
CASSQDGQANQPQHF
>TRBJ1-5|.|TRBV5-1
CASSSDSNQPQHF
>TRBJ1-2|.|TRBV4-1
CASSHTGWDGYTF
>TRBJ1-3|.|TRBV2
CATSEGPQVGNTIYF
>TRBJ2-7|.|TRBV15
CATSRSAGEQYF
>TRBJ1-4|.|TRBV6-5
CASSSRNVKEKLFF
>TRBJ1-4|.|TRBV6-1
CASSEPRDSREYNEKLFF
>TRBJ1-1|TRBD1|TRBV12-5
CASGGDSMNTEAFF
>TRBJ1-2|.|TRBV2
CASSEVGTNYGYTF
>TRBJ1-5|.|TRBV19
CASSFGDRRSNQPQHF
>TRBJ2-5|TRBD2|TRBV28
CASSLILAGVGGQETQYF
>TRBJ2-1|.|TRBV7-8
CASSLASYNEQFF
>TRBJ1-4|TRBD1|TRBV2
CASSESGGREKLFF
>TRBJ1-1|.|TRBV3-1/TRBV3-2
CASSQAGPANTEAFF
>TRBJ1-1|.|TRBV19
CASSIQQGGRAFF
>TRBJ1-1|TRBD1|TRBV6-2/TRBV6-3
CASSSRGTASTNTEAFF
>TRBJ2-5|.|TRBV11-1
CASSLGQQETQYF
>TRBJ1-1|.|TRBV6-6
CASSRGGPEAFF
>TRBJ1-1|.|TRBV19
CASSISGLSTEAFF
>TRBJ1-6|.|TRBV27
CASSFGRADLYNSPLHF
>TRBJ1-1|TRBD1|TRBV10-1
CASGTTGRAFF
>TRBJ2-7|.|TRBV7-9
CASSPKGPYEQYF
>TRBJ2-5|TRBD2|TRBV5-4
CANRSASGSSKETQYF
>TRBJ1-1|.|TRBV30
CAWSVGRQLEAFF
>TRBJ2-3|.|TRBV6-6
CASSPTGWGTDTQYF
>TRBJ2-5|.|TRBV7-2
CASSILGRQETQYF
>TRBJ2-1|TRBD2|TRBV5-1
CASSLANSGLAGASSYNEQFF
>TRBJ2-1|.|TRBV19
CASSIGGRNEQFF
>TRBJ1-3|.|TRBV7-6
CASSLWGRGAGFAGNTIYF
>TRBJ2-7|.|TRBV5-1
CASSLAPEKYEQYF
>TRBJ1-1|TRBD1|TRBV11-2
CASSLNRGQNTEAFF
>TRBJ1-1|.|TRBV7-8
CASSWSAGVNTEAFF
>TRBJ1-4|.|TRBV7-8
CASSRDRANEKLFF
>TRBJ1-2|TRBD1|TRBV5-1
CASSGTANYGYTF
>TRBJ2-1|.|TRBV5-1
CASSFRGADSYNEQFF
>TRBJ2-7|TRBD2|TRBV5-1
CASSLANGGADEQYF
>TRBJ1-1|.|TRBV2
CASSDRGNTEAFF
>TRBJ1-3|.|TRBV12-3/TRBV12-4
CASSLTRRQGVQF
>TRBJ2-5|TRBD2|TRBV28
CASSIAGGTQETQYF
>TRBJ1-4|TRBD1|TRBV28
CASSSGGTGDEKLFF
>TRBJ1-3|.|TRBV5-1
CASSLTSSGNTIYF